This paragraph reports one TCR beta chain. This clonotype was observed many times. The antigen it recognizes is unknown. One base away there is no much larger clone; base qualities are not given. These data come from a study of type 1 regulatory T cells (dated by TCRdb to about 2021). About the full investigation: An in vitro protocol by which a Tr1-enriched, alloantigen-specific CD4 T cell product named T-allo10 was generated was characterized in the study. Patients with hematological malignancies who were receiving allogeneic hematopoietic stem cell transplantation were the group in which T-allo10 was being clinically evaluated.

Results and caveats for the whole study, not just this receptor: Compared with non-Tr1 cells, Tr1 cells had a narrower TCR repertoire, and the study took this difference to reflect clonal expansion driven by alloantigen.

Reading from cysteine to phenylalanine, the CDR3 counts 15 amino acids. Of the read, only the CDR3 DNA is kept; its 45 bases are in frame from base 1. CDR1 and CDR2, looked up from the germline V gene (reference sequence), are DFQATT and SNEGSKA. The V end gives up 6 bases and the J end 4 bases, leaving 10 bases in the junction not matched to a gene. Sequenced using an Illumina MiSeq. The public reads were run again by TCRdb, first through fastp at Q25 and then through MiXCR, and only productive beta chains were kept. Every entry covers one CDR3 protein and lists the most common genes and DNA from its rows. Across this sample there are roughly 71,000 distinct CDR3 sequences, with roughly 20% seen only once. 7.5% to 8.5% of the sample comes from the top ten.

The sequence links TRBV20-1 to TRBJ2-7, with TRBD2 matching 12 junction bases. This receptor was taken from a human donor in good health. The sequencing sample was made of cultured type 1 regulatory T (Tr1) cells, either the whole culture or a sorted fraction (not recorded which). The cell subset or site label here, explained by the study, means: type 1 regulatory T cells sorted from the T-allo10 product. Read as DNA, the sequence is TGCAGTGCAAACCCGACTAGCGGGGGATGGTACGAGCAGTACTTC. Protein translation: CSANPTSGGWYEQYF.